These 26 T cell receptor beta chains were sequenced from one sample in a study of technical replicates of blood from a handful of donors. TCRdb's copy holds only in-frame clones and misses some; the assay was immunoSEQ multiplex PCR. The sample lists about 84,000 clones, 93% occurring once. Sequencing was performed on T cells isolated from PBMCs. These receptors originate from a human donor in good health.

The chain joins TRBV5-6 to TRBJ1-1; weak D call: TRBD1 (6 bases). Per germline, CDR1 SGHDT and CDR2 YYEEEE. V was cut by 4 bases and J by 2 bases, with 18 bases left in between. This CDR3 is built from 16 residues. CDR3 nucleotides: TGTGCCAGCAGCGTAATTCCGGGGACAACAAACACTGAAGCTTTCTTT. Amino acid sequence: CASSVIPGTTNTEAFF. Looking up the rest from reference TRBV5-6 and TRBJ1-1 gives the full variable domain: DAGVTQSPTHLIKTRGQQVTLRCSPKSGHDTVSWYQQALGQGPQFIFQYYEEEERQRGNFPDRFSGHQFPNYSSELNVNALLLGDSALYLCASSVIPGTTNTEAFFGQGTRLTVV.

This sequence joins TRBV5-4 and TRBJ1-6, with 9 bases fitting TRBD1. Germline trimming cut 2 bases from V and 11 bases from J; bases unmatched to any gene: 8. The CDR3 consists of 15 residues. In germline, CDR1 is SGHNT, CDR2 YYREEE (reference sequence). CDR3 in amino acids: CASSFRDRAFAPLHF. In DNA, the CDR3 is TGTGCCAGCAGCTTCCGGGACAGGGCTTTTGCACCCCTCCACTTT.

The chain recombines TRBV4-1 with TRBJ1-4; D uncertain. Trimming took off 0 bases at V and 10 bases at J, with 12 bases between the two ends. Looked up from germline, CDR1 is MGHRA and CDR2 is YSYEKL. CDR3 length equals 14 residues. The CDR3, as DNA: TGCGCCAGCAGCCAAGAGCCCGGGTCCGGAAAACTGTTTTTT. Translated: CASSQEPGSGKLFF.

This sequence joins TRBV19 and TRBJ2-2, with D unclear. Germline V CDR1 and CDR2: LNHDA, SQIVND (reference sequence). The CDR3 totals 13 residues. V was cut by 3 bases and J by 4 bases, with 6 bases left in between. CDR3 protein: CASSIQSTGELFF. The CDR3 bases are TGTGCCAGTAGTATCCAGTCCACCGGGGAGCTGTTTTTT.

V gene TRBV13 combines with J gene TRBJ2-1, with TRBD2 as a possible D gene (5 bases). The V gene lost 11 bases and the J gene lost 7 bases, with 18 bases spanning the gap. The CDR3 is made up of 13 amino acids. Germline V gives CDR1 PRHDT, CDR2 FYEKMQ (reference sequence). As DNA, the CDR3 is TGTGCCTGCGGTTTCGGGGTGGGGAATGAGCAGTTCTTC. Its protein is CACGFGVGNEQFF.

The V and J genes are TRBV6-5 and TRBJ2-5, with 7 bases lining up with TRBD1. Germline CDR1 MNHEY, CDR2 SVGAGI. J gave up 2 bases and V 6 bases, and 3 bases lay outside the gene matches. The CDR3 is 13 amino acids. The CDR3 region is CASRDRLQETQYF. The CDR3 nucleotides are TGTGCCAGCAGGGACAGGCTGCAAGAGACCCAGTACTTC.

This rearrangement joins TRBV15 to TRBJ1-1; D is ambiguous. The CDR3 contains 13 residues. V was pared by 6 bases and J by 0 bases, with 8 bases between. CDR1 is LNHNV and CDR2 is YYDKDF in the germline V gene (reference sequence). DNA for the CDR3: TGTGCCACCAGGTCACAGATGAACACTGAAGCTTTCTTT. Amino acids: CATRSQMNTEAFF.

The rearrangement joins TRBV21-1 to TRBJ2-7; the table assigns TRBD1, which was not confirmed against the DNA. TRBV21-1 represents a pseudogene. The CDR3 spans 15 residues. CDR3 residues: CASSTNGTAPYEQYF. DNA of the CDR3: TGTGCCAGCAGCACTAACGGGACAGCTCCCTACGAGCAGTACTTC.

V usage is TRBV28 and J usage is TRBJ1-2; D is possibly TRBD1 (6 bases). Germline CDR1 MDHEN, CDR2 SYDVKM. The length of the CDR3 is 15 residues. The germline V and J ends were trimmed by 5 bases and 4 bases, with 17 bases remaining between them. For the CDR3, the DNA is TGTGCCAGCAGTCCGCCCCAGGGGTCGGCCTATGGCTACACCTTC. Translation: CASSPPQGSAYGYTF.

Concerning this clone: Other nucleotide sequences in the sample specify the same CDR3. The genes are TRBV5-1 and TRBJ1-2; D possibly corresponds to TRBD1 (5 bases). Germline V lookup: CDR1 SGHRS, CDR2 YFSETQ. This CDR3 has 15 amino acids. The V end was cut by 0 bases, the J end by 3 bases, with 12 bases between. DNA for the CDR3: TGCGCCAGCAGCTTGGGGCAAGGCAGGGACTATGGCTACACCTTC. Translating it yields CASSLGQGRDYGYTF. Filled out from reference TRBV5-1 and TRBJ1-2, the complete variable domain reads KAGVTQTPRYLIKTRGQQVTLSCSPISGHRSVSWYQQTPGQGLQFLFEYFSETQRNKGNFPGRFSGRQFSNSRSEMNVSTLELGDSALYLCASSLGQGRDYGYTFGSGTRLTVV.

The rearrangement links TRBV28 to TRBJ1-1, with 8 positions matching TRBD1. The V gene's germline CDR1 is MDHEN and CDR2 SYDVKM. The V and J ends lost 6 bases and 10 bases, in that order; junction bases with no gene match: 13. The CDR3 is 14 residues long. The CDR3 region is CASSEGWQGAGAFF. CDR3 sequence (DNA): TGTGCCAGCAGCGAGGGGTGGCAGGGGGCAGGAGCTTTCTTT. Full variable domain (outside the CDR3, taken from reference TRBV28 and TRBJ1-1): DVKVTQSSRYLVKRTGEKVFLECVQDMDHENMFWYRQDPGLGLRLIYFSYDVKMKEKGDIPEGYSVSREKKERFSLILESASTNQTSMYLCASSEGWQGAGAFFGQGTRLTVV.

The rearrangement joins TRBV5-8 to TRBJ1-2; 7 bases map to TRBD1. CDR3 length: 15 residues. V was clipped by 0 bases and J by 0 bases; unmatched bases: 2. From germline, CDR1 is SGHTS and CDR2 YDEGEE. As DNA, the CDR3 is TGTGCCAGCAGCTTGGTGGGGACAGCTAACTATGGCTACACCTTC. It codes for CASSLVGTANYGYTF. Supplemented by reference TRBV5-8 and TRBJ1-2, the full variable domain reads EAGVTQSPTHLIKTRGQQATLRCSPISGHTSVYWYQQALGLGLQFLLWYDEGEERNRGNFPPRFSGRQFPNYSSELNVNALELEDSALYLCASSLVGTANYGYTFGSGTRLTVV.

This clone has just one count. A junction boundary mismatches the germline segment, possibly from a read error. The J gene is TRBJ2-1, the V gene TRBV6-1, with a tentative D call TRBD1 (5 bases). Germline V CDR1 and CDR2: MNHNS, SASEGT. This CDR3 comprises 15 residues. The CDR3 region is CASSEKPRVYSEQFF. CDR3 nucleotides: TGTGCCAGCAGTGAGAAGCCCAGGGTTTACAGTGAGCAGTTCTTC.

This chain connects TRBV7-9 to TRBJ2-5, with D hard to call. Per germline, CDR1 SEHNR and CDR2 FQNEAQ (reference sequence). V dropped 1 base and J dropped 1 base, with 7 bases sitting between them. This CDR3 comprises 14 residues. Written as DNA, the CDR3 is TGTGCCAGCAGCTTAGATCCGTCCCAAGAGACCCAGTACTTC. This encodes CASSLDPSQETQYF.

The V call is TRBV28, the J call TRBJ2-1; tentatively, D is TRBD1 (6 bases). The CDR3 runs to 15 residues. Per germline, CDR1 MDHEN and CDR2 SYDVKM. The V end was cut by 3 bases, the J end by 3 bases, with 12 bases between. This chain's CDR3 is CASSFPRDNYNEQFF. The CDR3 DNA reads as TGTGCCAGCAGTTTTCCAAGGGACAACTACAATGAGCAGTTCTTC.

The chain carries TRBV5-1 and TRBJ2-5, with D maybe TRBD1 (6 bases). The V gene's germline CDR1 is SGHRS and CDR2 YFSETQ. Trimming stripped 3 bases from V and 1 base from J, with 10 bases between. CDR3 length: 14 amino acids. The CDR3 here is CASSSDSVQETQYF. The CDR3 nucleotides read TGCGCCAGCAGCTCGGACAGCGTCCAAGAGACCCAGTACTTC.

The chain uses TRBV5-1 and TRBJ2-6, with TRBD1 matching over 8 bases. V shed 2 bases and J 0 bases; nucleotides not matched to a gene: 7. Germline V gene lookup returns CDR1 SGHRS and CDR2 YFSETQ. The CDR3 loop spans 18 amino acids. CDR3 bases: TGCGCCAGCAGCTTCACTGGGACAGGTCCCTCTGGGGCCAACGTCCTGACTTTC. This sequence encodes CASSFTGTGPSGANVLTF.

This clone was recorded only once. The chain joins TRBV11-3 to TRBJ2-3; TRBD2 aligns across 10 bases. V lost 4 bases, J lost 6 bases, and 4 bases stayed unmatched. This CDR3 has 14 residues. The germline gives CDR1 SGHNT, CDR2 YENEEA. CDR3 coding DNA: TGTGCCAGCAGCTCCAATAGCGGGGGGGATACGCAGTATTTT. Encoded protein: CASSSNSGGDTQYF. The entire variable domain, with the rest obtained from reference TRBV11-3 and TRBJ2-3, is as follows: EAGVVQSPRYKIIEKKQPVAFWCNPISGHNTLYWYLQNLGQGPELLIRYENEEAVDDSQLPKDRFSAERLKGVDSTLKIQPAELGDSAVYLCASSSNSGGDTQYFGPGTRLTVL.

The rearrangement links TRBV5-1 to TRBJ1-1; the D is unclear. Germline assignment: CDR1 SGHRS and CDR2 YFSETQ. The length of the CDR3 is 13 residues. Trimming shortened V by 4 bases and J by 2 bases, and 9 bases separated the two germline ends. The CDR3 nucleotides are TGCGCCAGCAGCCCCAACGGTAACACTGAAGCTTTCTTT. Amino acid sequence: CASSPNGNTEAFF. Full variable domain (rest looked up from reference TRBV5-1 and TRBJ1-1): KAGVTQTPRYLIKTRGQQVTLSCSPISGHRSVSWYQQTPGQGLQFLFEYFSETQRNKGNFPGRFSGRQFSNSRSEMNVSTLELGDSALYLCASSPNGNTEAFFGQGTRLTVV.

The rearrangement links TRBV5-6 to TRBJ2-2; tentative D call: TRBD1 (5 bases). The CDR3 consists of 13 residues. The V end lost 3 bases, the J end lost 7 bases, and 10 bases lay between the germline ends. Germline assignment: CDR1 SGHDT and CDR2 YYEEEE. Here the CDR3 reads CASSSLGDGELFF. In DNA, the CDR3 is TGTGCCAGCAGCTCGCTAGGGGACGGGGAGCTGTTTTTT.

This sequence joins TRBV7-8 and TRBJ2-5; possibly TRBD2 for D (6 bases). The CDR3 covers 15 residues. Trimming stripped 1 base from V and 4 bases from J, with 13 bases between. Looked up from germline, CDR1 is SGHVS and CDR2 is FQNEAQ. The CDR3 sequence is CASSLDIGGPETQYF. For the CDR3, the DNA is TGTGCCAGCAGCTTAGATATAGGAGGGCCAGAGACCCAGTACTTC.

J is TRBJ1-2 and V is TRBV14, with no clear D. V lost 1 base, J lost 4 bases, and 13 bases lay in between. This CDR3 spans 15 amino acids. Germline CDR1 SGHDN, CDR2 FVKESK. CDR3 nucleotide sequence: TGTGCCAGCAGCCAAGCTGTCACAGCTTTCTATGGCTACACCTTC. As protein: CASSQAVTAFYGYTF. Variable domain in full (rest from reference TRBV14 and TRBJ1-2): EAGVTQFPSHSVIEKGQTVTLRCDPISGHDNLYWYRRVMGKEIKFLLHFVKESKQDESGMPNNRFLAERTGGTYSTLKVQPAELEDSGVYFCASSQAVTAFYGYTFGSGTRLTVV.

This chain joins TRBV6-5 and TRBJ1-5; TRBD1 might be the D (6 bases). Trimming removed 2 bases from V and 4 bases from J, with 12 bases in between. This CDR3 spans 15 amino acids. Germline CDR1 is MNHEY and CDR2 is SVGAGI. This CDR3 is CASSYIPGENQPQHF. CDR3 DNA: TGTGCCAGCAGTTACATACCAGGGGAGAATCAGCCCCAGCATTTT.

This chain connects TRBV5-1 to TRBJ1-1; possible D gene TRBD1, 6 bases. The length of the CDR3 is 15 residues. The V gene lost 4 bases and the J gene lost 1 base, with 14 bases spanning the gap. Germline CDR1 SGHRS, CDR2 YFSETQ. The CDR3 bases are TGCGCCAGCAGCGCAAAGACAGGACCGAACACTGAAGCTTTCTTT. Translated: CASSAKTGPNTEAFF.

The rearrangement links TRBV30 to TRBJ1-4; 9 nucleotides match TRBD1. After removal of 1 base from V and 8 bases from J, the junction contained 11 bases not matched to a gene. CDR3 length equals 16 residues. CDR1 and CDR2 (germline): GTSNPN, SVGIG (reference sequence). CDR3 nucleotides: TGTGCCTGGAGTGGTTCGGTACAGGGGGCGGGGGAAAAACTGTTTTTT. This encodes CAWSGSVQGAGEKLFF.

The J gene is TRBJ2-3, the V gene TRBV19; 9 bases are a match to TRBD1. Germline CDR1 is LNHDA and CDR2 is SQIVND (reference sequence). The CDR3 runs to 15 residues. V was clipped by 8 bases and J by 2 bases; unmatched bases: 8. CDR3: CASGGQGGNTDTQYF. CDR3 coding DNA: TGTGCCAGTGGGGGACAGGGAGGAAACACAGATACGCAGTATTTT.